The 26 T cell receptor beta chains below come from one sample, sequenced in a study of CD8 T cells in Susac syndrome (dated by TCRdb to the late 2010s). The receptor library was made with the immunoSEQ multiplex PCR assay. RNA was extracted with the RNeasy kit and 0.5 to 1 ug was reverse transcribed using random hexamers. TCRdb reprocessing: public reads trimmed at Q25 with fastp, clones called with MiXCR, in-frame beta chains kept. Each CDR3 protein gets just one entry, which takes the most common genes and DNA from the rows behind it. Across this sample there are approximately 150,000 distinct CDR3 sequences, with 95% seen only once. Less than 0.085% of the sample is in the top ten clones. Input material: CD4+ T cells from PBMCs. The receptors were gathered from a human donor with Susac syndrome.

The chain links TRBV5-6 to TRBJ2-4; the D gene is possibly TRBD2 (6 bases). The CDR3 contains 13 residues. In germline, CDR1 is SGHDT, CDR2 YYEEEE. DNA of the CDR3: TGTCCCGGGTCAGGGAGGTCGGAGAACATTCAGTACTTC. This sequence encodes CPGSGRSENIQYF.

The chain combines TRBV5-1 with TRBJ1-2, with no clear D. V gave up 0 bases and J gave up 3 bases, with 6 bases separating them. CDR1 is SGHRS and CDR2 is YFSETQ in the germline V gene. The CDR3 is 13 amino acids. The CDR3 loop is CASSLDGYYGYTF. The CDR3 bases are TGCGCCAGCAGCTTGGACGGATACTATGGCTACACCTTC.

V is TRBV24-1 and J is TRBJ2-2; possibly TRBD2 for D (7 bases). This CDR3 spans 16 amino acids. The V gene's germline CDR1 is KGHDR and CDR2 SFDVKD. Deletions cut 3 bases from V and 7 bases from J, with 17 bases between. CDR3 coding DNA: TGTGCCACCAGTGATGGCGTGGGGGGGCCTGGCGGGGAGCTGTTTTTT. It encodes CATSDGVGGPGGELFF.

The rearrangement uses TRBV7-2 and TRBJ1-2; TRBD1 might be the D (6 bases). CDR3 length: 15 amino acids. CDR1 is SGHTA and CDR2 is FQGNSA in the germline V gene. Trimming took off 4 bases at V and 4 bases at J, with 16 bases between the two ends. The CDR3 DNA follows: TGTGCCAGCAGCTCCGGACAGAGACGAACCTATGGCTACACCTTC. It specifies CASSSGQRRTYGYTF.

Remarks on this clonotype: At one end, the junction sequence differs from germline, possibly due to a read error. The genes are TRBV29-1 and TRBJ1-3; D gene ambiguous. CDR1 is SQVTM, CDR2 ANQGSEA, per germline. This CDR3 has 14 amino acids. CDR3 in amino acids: CSVAYESSENTIYF. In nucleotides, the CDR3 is TGCAGCGTTGCCTATGAGAGCTCTGAAAACACCATATATTTT.

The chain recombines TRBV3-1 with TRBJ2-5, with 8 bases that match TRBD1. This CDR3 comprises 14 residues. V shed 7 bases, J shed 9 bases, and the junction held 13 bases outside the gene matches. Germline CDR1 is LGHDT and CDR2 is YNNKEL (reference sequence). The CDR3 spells CASTLRGRDRPQYF. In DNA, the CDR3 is TGTGCCAGCACCCTCCGGGGCCGGGACAGGCCCCAGTACTTC.

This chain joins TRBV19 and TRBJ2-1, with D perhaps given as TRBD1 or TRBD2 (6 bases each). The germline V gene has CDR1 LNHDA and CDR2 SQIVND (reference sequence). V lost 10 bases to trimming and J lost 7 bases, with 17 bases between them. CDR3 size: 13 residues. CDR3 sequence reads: CATTRGRGNEQFF. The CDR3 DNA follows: TGTGCCACCACCCGGGGGCGGGGTAATGAGCAGTTCTTC.

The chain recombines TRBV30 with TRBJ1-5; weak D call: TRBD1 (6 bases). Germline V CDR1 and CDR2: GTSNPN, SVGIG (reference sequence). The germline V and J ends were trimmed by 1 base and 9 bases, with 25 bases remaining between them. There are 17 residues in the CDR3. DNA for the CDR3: TGTGCCTGGAGTGGACGGAGAACAGGGACCCCCGGCGGGCCCCAGCATTTT. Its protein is CAWSGRRTGTPGGPQHF. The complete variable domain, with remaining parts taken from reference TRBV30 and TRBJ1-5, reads SQTIHQWPATLVQPVGSPLSLECTVEGTSNPNLYWYRQAAGRGLQLLFYSVGIGQISSEVPQNLSASRPQDRQFILSSKKLLLSDSGFYLCAWSGRRTGTPGGPQHFGDGTRLSIL.

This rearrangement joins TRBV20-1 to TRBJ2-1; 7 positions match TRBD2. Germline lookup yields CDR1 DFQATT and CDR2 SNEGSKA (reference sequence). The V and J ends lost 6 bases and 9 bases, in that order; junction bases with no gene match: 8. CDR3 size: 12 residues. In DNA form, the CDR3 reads TGCAGTGCCCTCCCTAGCGGCCTTGAGCAGTTCTTC. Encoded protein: CSALPSGLEQFF.

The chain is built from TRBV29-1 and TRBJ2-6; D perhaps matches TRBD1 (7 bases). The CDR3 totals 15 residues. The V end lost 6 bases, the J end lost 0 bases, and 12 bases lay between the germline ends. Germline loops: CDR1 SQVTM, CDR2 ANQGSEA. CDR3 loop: CSVGGQTSGANVLTF. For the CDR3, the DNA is TGCAGCGTGGGGGGACAGACCTCTGGGGCCAACGTCCTGACTTTC.

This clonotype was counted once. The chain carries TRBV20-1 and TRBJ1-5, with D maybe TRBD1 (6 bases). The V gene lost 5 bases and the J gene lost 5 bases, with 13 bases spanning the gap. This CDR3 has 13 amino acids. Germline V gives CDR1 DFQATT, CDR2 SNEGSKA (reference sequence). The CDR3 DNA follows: TGCAGTGCTGTACAGGGTGTGGATCAGCCCCAGCATTTT. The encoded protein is CSAVQGVDQPQHF.

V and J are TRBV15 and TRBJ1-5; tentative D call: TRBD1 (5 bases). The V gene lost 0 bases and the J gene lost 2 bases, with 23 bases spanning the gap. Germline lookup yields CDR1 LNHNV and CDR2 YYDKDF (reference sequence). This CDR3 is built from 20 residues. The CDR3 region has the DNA TGTGCCACCAGCAGAGAAATCCGCAGCCTCCGGGGGGTTGGCAATCAGCCCCAGCATTTT. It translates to CATSREIRSLRGVGNQPQHF.

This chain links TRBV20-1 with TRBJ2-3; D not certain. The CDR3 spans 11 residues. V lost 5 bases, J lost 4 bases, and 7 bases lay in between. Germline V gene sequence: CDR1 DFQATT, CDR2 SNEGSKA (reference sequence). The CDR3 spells CSARYPDTQYF. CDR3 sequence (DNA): TGCAGTGCTCGTTACCCAGATACGCAGTATTTT.

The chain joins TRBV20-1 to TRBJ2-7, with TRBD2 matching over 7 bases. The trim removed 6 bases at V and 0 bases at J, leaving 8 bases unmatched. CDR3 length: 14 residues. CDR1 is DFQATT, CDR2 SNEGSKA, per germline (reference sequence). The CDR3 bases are TGCAGTGCAGGGGCGAGCGGGGCCTCCTACGAGCAGTACTTC. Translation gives CSAGASGASYEQYF.

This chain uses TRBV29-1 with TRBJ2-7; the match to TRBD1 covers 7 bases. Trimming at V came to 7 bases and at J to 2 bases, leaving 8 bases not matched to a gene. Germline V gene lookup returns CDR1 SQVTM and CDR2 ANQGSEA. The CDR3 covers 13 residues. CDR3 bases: TGCAGCGCCTTGGGGACAGTCGCCTACGAGCAGTACTTC. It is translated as CSALGTVAYEQYF.

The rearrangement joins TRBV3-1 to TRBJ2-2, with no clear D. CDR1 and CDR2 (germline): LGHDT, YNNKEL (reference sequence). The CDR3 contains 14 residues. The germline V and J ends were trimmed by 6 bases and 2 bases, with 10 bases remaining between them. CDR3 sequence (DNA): TGTGCCAGCAGGTCACCCACTAACACCGGGGAGCTGTTTTTT. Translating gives CASRSPTNTGELFF.

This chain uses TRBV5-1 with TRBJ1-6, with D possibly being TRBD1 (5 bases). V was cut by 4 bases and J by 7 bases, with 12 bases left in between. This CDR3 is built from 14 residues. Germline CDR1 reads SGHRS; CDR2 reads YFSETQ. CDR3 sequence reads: CASSNGTGNSPLHF. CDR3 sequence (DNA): TGCGCCAGCAGCAACGGGACGGGGAATTCACCCCTCCACTTT.

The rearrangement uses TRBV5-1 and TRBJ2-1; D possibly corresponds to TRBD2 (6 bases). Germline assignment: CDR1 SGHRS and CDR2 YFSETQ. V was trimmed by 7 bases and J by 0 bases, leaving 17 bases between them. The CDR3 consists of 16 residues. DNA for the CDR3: TGCGCCAGCTCACCCCGGCGGGGTAGCTCCTACAATGAGCAGTTCTTC. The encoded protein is CASSPRRGSSYNEQFF.

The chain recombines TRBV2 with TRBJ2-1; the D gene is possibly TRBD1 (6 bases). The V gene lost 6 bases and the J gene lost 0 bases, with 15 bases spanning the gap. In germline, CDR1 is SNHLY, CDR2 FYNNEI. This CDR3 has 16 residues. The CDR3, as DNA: TGTGCCAGCAGAGACCAGGGGTTTAGCTCCTACAATGAGCAGTTCTTC. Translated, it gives CASRDQGFSSYNEQFF.

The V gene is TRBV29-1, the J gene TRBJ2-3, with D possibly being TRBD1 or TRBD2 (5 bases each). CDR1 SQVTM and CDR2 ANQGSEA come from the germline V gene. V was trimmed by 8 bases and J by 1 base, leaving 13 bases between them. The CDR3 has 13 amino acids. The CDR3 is CSTRDGRTDTQYF. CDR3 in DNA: TGCAGCACCCGGGACGGTCGCACAGATACGCAGTATTTT.

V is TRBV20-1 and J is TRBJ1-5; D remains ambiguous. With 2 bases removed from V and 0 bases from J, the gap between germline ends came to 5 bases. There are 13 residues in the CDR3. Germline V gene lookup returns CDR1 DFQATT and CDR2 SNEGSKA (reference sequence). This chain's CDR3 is CSARPDSNQPQHF. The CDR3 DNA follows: TGCAGTGCTAGACCAGATAGCAATCAGCCCCAGCATTTT.

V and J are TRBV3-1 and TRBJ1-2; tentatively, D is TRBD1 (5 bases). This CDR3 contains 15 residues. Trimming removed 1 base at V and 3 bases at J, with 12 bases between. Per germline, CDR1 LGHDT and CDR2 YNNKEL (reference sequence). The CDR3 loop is CASSQGQPFYYGYTF. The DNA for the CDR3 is TGTGCCAGCAGCCAAGGACAGCCCTTTTACTATGGCTACACCTTC.

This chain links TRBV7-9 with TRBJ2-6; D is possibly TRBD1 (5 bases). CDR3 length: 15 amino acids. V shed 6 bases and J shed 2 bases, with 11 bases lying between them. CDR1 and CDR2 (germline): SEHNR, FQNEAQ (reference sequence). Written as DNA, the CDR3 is TGTGCCAGCAGAGTAGGGGTGGCTGGGGCCAACGTCCTGACTTTC. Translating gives CASRVGVAGANVLTF.

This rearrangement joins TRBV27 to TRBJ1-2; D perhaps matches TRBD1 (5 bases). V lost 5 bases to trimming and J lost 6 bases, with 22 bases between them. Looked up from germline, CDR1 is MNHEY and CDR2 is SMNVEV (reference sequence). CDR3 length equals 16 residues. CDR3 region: CASSKRGQELSNGYTF. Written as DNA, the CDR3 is TGTGCCAGCAGTAAACGGGGCCAAGAATTATCCAATGGCTACACCTTC.

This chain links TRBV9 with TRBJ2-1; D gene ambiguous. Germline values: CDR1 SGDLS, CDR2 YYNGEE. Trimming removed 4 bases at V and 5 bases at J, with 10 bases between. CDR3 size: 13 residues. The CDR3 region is CASSIHGNNEQFF. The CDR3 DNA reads TGTGCCAGCAGCATCCACGGTAACAATGAGCAGTTCTTC.

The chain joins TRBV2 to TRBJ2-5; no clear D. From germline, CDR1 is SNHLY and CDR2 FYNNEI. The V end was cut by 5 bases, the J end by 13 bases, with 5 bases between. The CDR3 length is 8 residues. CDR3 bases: TGTGCCAGCAGTCCTACGTACTTC. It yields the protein CASSPTYF.